This T cell receptor beta chain was sequenced for a study of T-cell reconstitution after alpha-beta-depleted transplantation in children. As it was prepared, the TCRbeta library received unique molecular identifiers. One entry per CDR3 protein, called by TCRdb with MiXCR from the PCR reads. This table holds about 610,000 distinct CDR3 sequences, roughly a tenth found once. The V segment lost 6 bases and the J segment 0 bases; nucleotides outside the gene matches: 2. Germline V gives CDR1 MNHEY, CDR2 SVGEGT. CDR3 length equals 14 residues. The specimen was PBMCs from the stem cell graft donor, collected from the stem cell graft. The clonotype was recovered from a human donor who donated a stem cell graft to a child with acute myeloid leukemia. This chain joins TRBV6-2 or TRBV6-3 and TRBJ1-5; TRBD1 agrees at 7 bases. CDR3 protein: CASSDRDSNQPQHF. The CDR3 coding sequence is TGTGCCAGCAGCGACAGGGATAGCAATCAGCCCCAGCATTTT.